The 23 T cell receptor beta chains presented below share a single source sample, sequenced in a study of T cells in women clearing cervical HPV infection. Using immunoSEQ multiplex PCR, the repertoire was profiled, and TCRdb retains in-frame clones only, with some absent. This sample's table has about 39,000 clones. The sample consisted of blood buffy coat. The receptors were sampled from a woman aged 18 to 75 with a cervical HPV16 infection that either progressed to CIN3+ or cleared (not recorded which).

With regard to this clone: The read gets to within 3 residues of the CDR3 end, and the germline J gene fills in the rest. The gene calls are TRBV5-1 and TRBJ1-2, with 10 bases identical to TRBD1. The trim removed 0 bases at V and 7 bases at J, leaving 6 bases unmatched. The germline CDR1 and CDR2 sequences are SGHRS and YFSETQ. CDR3 length: 15 amino acids. The CDR3 DNA, read in part, is TGCGCCAGCAGCTTGGGTGACAGGGGGCTACGTGGC. Translating it yields CASSLGDRGLRG. The full CDR3 reads CASSLGDRGLRGYTF.

Of note for this clone: With the read ending 3 residues before the CDR3 end, the germline J gene is used to fill in that end. The chain combines TRBV28 with TRBJ1-4; perhaps TRBD1 as D (6 bases). The CDR3 has 15 amino acids. Germline V gene data show CDR1 as MDHEN and CDR2 as SYDVKM. The V end was cut by 5 bases, the J end by 7 bases, with 17 bases between. This chain's CDR3 is CASSPRQVRAEKLFF. CDR3 DNA (partial): TGTGCCAGCAGTCCCCGACAGGTTCGGGCTGAAAAA. The full variable domain, rest sourced from reference TRBV28 and TRBJ1-4, is DVKVTQSSRYLVKRTGEKVFLECVQDMDHENMFWYRQDPGLGLRLIYFSYDVKMKEKGDIPEGYSVSREKKERFSLILESASTNQTSMYLCASSPRQVRAEKLFFGSGTQLSVL.

Turning to this clone: Read coverage stops 3 residues before the CDR3 terminus; the germline J gene supplies the remainder. This sequence joins TRBV6-1 and TRBJ1-2; 9 nucleotides line up with TRBD1. With V trimmed by 3 bases and J by 6 bases, 2 bases remained unmatched. The CDR3 is made up of 13 amino acids. Looked up from germline, CDR1 is MNHNS and CDR2 is SASEGT. The sequenced CDR3 bases are TGTGCCAGCAGTGAGTGGACAGGGGATGGC. Translation: CASSEWTGDG. From start to end, the CDR3 is CASSEWTGDGYTF.

For this clone: The CDR3 extends 3 residues past the end of the read, so its final part is completed from the germline J gene. V gene TRBV29-1 combines with J gene TRBJ2-2; a possible D gene is TRBD1 (5 bases). CDR3 length equals 13 residues. Per the germline V gene, CDR1 is SQVTM and CDR2 is ANQGSEA. Trimming removed 2 bases from V and 5 bases from J, with 9 bases in between. This chain's CDR3 is CSVEIGVTGELFF. The part of the CDR3 DNA that was read is TGCAGCGTTGAAATAGGGGTTACCGGGGAG.

On this clone: The missing CDR3 end, 3 residues past where the read stops, is filled in from the germline J gene. The chain recombines TRBV14 with TRBJ1-6; no firm D call. V shed 0 bases and J shed 10 bases, with 7 bases lying between them. This CDR3 has 13 residues. The germline V gene encodes CDR1 SGHDN and CDR2 FVKESK. Partial CDR3 DNA: TGTGCCAGCAGCCAAGACTTATTCTCACCC. Translation: CASSQDLFSP. The entire CDR3 is CASSQDLFSPLHF.

Remarks on this clone: The CDR3 end lies 3 residues beyond the end of the read and is filled in from the germline J gene. V usage is TRBV19 and J usage is TRBJ1-2; tentative D call: TRBD1 (6 bases). The V end lost 1 base, the J end lost 5 bases, and 11 bases lay between the germline ends. Germline loops: CDR1 LNHDA, CDR2 SQIVND (reference sequence). This CDR3 comprises 14 residues. The CDR3 bases that were read are TGTGCCAGTAGTATAGGGAGGGACATTTATGGC. This sequence encodes CASSIGRDIYG. The CDR3 in full is CASSIGRDIYGYTF.

For this clone: The CDR3 end lies 3 residues beyond the end of the read and is filled in from the germline J gene. V and J are TRBV7-6 and TRBJ2-6, with 8 nucleotides matching TRBD1. The CDR3 has 15 amino acids. V shed 5 bases, J shed 2 bases, and the junction held 2 bases outside the gene matches. The V gene's germline CDR1 is SGHVS and CDR2 FNYEAQ. The part of the CDR3 DNA that was read is TGTGCCAGCAGCCAACAGGGGGCTGGGGCCAACGTC. This encodes CASSQQGAGANV. The CDR3 in its entirety is CASSQQGAGANVLTF.

Worth noting for this clone: Read data end 3 residues before the CDR3 end; the end is taken from the germline J gene. The rearrangement links TRBV19 to TRBJ1-2, with 8 bases fitting TRBD1. The CDR3 contains 14 residues. Germline CDR1 LNHDA, CDR2 SQIVND (reference sequence). Incomplete CDR3 DNA: TGTGCCAGTAGTAGCCTGACAGGGGCACGGGGC. Translated, it gives CASSSLTGARG. The entire CDR3 protein reads CASSSLTGARGYTF.

Regarding this clone: The read stops 3 residues short of the end of the CDR3; the missing end is completed from the germline J gene. The V gene is TRBV29-1, the J gene TRBJ2-7; perhaps TRBD2 as D (7 bases). V lost 3 bases, J lost 5 bases, and 17 bases lay in between. CDR1 and CDR2 from the germline V gene are SQVTM and ANQGSEA. This CDR3 spans 14 amino acids. CDR3 protein: CSVDQGGGGNEQYF. Partial CDR3 DNA: TGCAGCGTTGATCAAGGCGGGGGCGGAAACGAG.

With regard to this clone: The read terminates 3 residues before the CDR3 end, so the remaining end is supplied by the germline J gene. The chain uses TRBV11-2 and TRBJ2-5; TRBD1 matches 12 bases. Trimming removed 3 bases from V and 6 bases from J; junction bases left unmatched: 5. Per germline, CDR1 SGHAT and CDR2 FQNNGV. CDR3 length: 15 amino acids. CDR3 protein: CASSFGTGGAQTQYF. The part of the CDR3 DNA that was read is TGTGCCAGCAGCTTTGGGACAGGGGGCGCTCAGACC. The full variable domain, with the rest looked up from reference TRBV11-2 and TRBJ2-5, is EAGVAQSPRYKIIEKRQSVAFWCNPISGHATLYWYQQILGQGPKLLIQFQNNGVVDDSQLPKDRFSAERLKGVDSTLKIQPAKLEDSAVYLCASSFGTGGAQTQYFGPGTRLLVL.

With respect to this clone: The read ends 3 residues shy of where the CDR3 ends; the end is completed using the germline J gene. The rearrangement uses TRBV6-1 and TRBJ2-6; TRBD2 agrees at 12 bases. The germline V gene encodes CDR1 MNHNS and CDR2 SASEGT. The CDR3 consists of 19 residues. With 2 bases clipped from V and 0 bases from J, the junction kept 5 bases outside the gene matches. The CDR3 sequence is CASSEILAGGPSGANVLTF. The CDR3 bases that were read are TGTGCCAGCAGTGAAATTCTAGCGGGGGGGCCCTCTGGGGCCAACGTC.

With respect to this clone: The read terminates 3 residues before the CDR3 end, so the remaining end is supplied by the germline J gene. The chain is built from TRBV20-1 and TRBJ1-4; 9 positions match TRBD1. Germline lookup yields CDR1 DFQATT and CDR2 SNEGSKA (reference sequence). Trimming removed 0 bases from V and 7 bases from J; junction bases left unmatched: 6. The CDR3 is made up of 15 amino acids. CDR3: CSARDPGQGPEKLFF. CDR3 DNA (partial): TGCAGTGCTAGAGATCCGGGACAGGGTCCTGAAAAA.

On this clone: The read is 3 residues too short to cover the CDR3 end, so that end is filled in from the germline J gene. The chain carries TRBV18 and TRBJ2-1, with 12 positions matching TRBD2. Germline V gene lookup returns CDR1 KGHSH and CDR2 LQKENI. The CDR3 consists of 17 residues. Trimming took 5 bases from V and 5 from J; bases not matched to a gene: 10. The CDR3 DNA, read in part, is TGTGCCAGCTCAGCCCTAACTAGCGGGGGGACCAACAATGAG. The encoded protein is CASSALTSGGTNNE. The full CDR3 sequence reads CASSALTSGGTNNEQFF. Drawing the rest from reference TRBV18 and TRBJ2-1, the complete variable domain is NAGVMQNPRHLVRRRGQEARLRCSPMKGHSHVYWYRQLPEEGLKFMVYLQKENIIDESGMPKERFSAEFPKEGPSILRIQQVVRGDSAAYFCASSALTSGGTNNEQFFGPGTRLTVL.

Of note for this clone: The read comes to an end 3 residues before the CDR3 does, leaving the germline J gene to fill in the end. This chain joins TRBV5-5 and TRBJ1-1, with no clear D. This CDR3 is 13 amino acids long. With 1 base removed from V and 2 bases from J, the gap between germline ends came to 6 bases. Germline assignment: CDR1 SGHKS and CDR2 YYEKEE (reference sequence). CDR3: CASSLWTNTEAFF. The part of the CDR3 DNA that was read is TGTGCCAGCAGCTTGTGGACTAACACTGAA.

As concerns this clone: The CDR3 goes on 3 residues after the read ends, and that part is filled in from the germline J gene. Additional DNA sequences in this sample encode the identical CDR3. The rearrangement uses TRBV7-9 and TRBJ2-1; maybe TRBD2 (7 bases). The CDR3 extends over 15 amino acids. The V end was cut by 2 bases, the J end by 0 bases, with 8 bases between. Germline values: CDR1 SEHNR, CDR2 FQNEAQ (reference sequence). The part of the CDR3 DNA that was read is TGTGCCAGCAGCTTAAGGGGGGGCTCCTACAATGAG. Its translation: CASSLRGGSYNE. The CDR3 reads in full as CASSLRGGSYNEQFF.

Concerning this clone itself: The CDR3 end falls 3 residues outside the read, so it is completed with the germline J gene. The chain employs TRBV2 and TRBJ2-1; D is unresolved. CDR3 size: 14 residues. The V end lost 8 bases, the J end lost 0 bases, and 11 bases lay between the germline ends. Germline assignment: CDR1 SNHLY and CDR2 FYNNEI. CDR3: CASSAQVSYNEQFF. CDR3 DNA (partial): TGTGCCAGCTCAGCGCAAGTCTCCTACAATGAG.

Concerning this clone itself: The missing CDR3 end, 3 residues past where the read stops, is filled in from the germline J gene. The chain joins TRBV20-1 to TRBJ1-1, with no clear D. Trimming removed 0 bases from V and 1 base from J, with 12 bases in between. Per germline, CDR1 DFQATT and CDR2 SNEGSKA (reference sequence). CDR3 length: 15 residues. The part of the CDR3 DNA that was read is TGCAGTGCTAGAGAGCCCGTCCGACAGAACACTGAA. It translates to CSAREPVRQNTE. The full CDR3 protein reads CSAREPVRQNTEAFF.

In regard to this clone: The CDR3 goes on 3 residues after the read ends, and that part is filled in from the germline J gene. The chain is built from TRBV2 and TRBJ2-3; 9 bases match TRBD2. Germline loops: CDR1 SNHLY, CDR2 FYNNEI. Trimming at V came to 6 bases and at J to 2 bases, leaving 6 bases not matched to a gene. This CDR3 is 15 amino acids long. CDR3 bases read: TGTGCCAGCAGCCGAGCGGGGGGATACACAGATACG. Protein sequence: CASSRAGGYTDT. The full CDR3 is CASSRAGGYTDTQYF.

As regards this clone: The sequence runs out 3 residues before the end of the CDR3; the remainder is reconstructed from the germline J gene. The rearrangement links TRBV5-1 to TRBJ1-2; no definite D call. The germline gives CDR1 SGHRS, CDR2 YFSETQ. CDR3 length: 14 residues. V lost 0 bases, J lost 4 bases, and 10 bases lay in between. CDR3: CASSLGQEIYGYTF. The CDR3 bases that were read are TGCGCCAGCAGCTTGGGGCAGGAGATCTATGGC.

In the case of this clone: The CDR3 is cut off 3 residues early in the read; its end comes from the germline J gene. The chain carries TRBV2 and TRBJ2-3; TRBD2 is a possible D gene (7 bases). Between the trimmed V and J ends, which lost 7 bases and 2 bases, there was a span of 16 bases. From germline, CDR1 is SNHLY and CDR2 FYNNEI. The CDR3 totals 15 residues. The sequenced CDR3 bases are TGTGCCAGCAAGAGGCGGGGGCAACCCACAGATACG. Translation gives CASKRRGQPTDT. The entire CDR3 protein reads CASKRRGQPTDTQYF.

For this clone: The CDR3 goes on 3 residues after the read ends, and that part is filled in from the germline J gene. The chain employs TRBV6-1 and TRBJ2-3; 12 bases agree with TRBD2. CDR1 is MNHNS and CDR2 is SASEGT in the germline V gene. The length of the CDR3 is 14 residues. The part of the CDR3 DNA that was read is TGTGCCAGCAGTGGCCTAGCGGGGGGGCGGACG. This gives the protein CASSGLAGGRT. The entire CDR3 protein reads CASSGLAGGRTQYF.

With regard to this clone: The CDR3 end lies 3 residues beyond the end of the read and is filled in from the germline J gene. The J gene is TRBJ2-5, the V gene TRBV11-2; 7 bases match TRBD1. The V gene's germline CDR1 is SGHAT and CDR2 FQNNGV. J was trimmed by 4 bases and V by 5 bases; bases with no gene match: 10. The CDR3 has 15 amino acids. The chain's CDR3 is CASSPRTGRRETQYF. The sequenced CDR3 bases are TGTGCCAGCAGCCCCCGGACAGGAAGACGAGAGACC.

Concerning this clone itself: The missing CDR3 end, 3 residues past where the read stops, is filled in from the germline J gene. The chain joins TRBV24-1 to TRBJ1-6; possible D gene TRBD1, 5 bases. V was trimmed by 12 bases and J by 6 bases, leaving 14 bases between them. CDR1 and CDR2 from the germline V gene are KGHDR and SFDVKD. CDR3 length: 13 residues. The sequenced part of the CDR3 DNA is TGTGCCGCGGGGGAAGAATTTAATTCACCC. This encodes CAAGEEFNSP. The full CDR3 protein is CAAGEEFNSPLHF.